One sample yielded the 20 T cell receptor beta chains listed below, sequenced in a study of T-cell reconstitution after alpha-beta-depleted transplantation in children. Researchers prepared the TCRbeta library using unique molecular identifiers, the study reports. MiXCR, applied by TCRdb to the PCR reads, yields one record per CDR3 protein. In the table there are 250,000 to 400,000 distinct CDR3 sequences, 20% to 30% of which are singletons. The input for sequencing was PBMCs, mostly from graft donor cells, taken 180 days after TCRalphabeta/CD19-depleted stem cell transplant. The receptor source for this set is a male patient younger than 18 who had a stem cell transplant for acute lymphoblastic leukemia, so the T cells may come from the graft donor.

J is TRBJ2-5 and V is TRBV5-1, with D unresolved. V shed 6 bases and J shed 2 bases, with 20 bases lying between them. This CDR3 is 16 amino acids long. Germline V CDR1 and CDR2: SGHRS, YFSETQ. CDR3 nucleotide sequence: TGCGCCAGCAAATGGCCCTCGGGTTCCCCGCAAGAGACCCAGTACTTC. This codes for CASKWPSGSPQETQYF.

The gene calls are TRBV2 and TRBJ1-3, with no clear D. The CDR3 is 14 amino acids. Trimming took off 11 bases at V and 1 base at J, with 15 bases between the two ends. Germline CDR1 is SNHLY and CDR2 is FYNNEI. CDR3 in amino acids: CAYAEGGSGNTIYF. DNA for the CDR3: TGTGCCTACGCGGAGGGCGGGTCTGGAAACACCATATATTTT.

The DNA of the CDR3 is TGTGCCAGCAGCCTCCGGGCCTCTCACGAGCAGTACTTC. As protein: CASSLRASHEQYF. This chain joins TRBV3-1 and TRBJ2-7, with no clear D. Deletions cut 4 bases from V and 5 bases from J, with 12 bases between. CDR3 size: 13 residues. CDR1 is LGHDT, CDR2 YNNKEL, per germline (reference sequence).

This clonotype has only a few counts. This CDR3 is CASSPTQGYEQYF. The CDR3, as DNA: TGTGCCAGCAGTCCAACCCAGGGATACGAGCAGTACTTC. This chain uses TRBV6-1 with TRBJ2-7, with D perhaps matching TRBD1 (5 bases). The CDR3 length is 13 residues. Trimming removed 5 bases from V and 4 bases from J, with 12 bases in between. Germline-derived CDR1 and CDR2 are MNHNS and SASEGT.

The CDR3 here is CASRPRRDLAPQETQYF. CDR3 sequence (DNA): TGTGCCAGCAGACCGAGACGGGATCTAGCGCCTCAAGAGACCCAGTACTTC. The V gene is TRBV7-8, the J gene TRBJ2-5; possible D gene TRBD2, 6 bases. Germline V gene lookup returns CDR1 SGHVS and CDR2 FQNEAQ. CDR3 length: 17 amino acids. Between the trimmed V and J ends, which lost 6 bases and 2 bases, there was a span of 22 bases.

This clonotype was found a few times. The rearrangement links TRBV11-2 to TRBJ2-3; D is unresolved. This CDR3 comprises 17 residues. The germline V gene has CDR1 SGHAT and CDR2 FQNNGV. V lost 2 bases and J 2 bases, leaving 17 bases between the germline ends. The CDR3, as DNA: TGTGCCAGCAGCTTAATCTCCGCCAGGACCCTCACAGATACGCAGTATTTT. It encodes CASSLISARTLTDTQYF.

This rearrangement joins TRBV3-1 to TRBJ1-1; the D is unclear. The germline V and J ends were trimmed by 2 bases and 3 bases, with 7 bases remaining between them. The germline CDR1 and CDR2 sequences are LGHDT and YNNKEL (reference sequence). This CDR3 contains 13 residues. The CDR3 region is CASSQQEYTEAFF. CDR3 coding DNA: TGTGCCAGCAGCCAACAGGAGTACACTGAAGCTTTCTTT.

In this sample, this clonotype turned up a few times. The chain uses TRBV2 and TRBJ2-1, with TRBD2 identical over 8 bases. Trimming took 8 bases from V and 6 from J; bases not matched to a gene: 15. The CDR3 contains 16 residues. Germline values: CDR1 SNHLY, CDR2 FYNNEI. CDR3 coding DNA: TGTGCCAGCGGGTGGCCGCGGGAGGACCCCCGCAATGAGCAGTTCTTC. Its protein is CASGWPREDPRNEQFF.

This clonotype was recorded a few times. This chain links TRBV20-1 with TRBJ2-5; TRBD1 matches 9 bases. Germline V CDR1 and CDR2: DFQATT, SNEGSKA (reference sequence). CDR3 length equals 13 residues. The V and J ends lost 3 bases and 2 bases, in that order; junction bases with no gene match: 1. CDR3 region: CSASGTGQETQYF. As DNA, the CDR3 is TGCAGTGCTAGTGGGACAGGGCAAGAGACCCAGTACTTC.

The chain combines TRBV7-9 with TRBJ2-2; tentatively, D is TRBD1 (5 bases). V was shortened by 0 bases and J by 1 base, with 12 bases between the two germline ends. This CDR3 is 17 amino acids long. Germline V gene lookup returns CDR1 SEHNR and CDR2 FQNEAQ (reference sequence). This CDR3 is CASSLANHRLNTGELFF. The CDR3 nucleotides are TGTGCCAGCAGCTTAGCTAACCACAGGCTGAACACCGGGGAGCTGTTTTTT.

This chain connects TRBV7-2 to TRBJ2-3, with 7 bases aligning to TRBD2. Trimming cost V 4 bases and J 8 bases; bases outside gene matches: 12. Per the germline V gene, CDR1 is SGHTA and CDR2 is FQGNSA. This CDR3 spans 15 amino acids. CDR3 amino acids: CASSWMSGTRGTQYF. DNA for the CDR3: TGTGCCAGCAGCTGGATGAGCGGGACCCGCGGTACGCAGTATTTT.

The CDR3, as DNA: TGTGCCAGCAGCGTAGACTGGGGCGAAGGGGTAGATACGCAGTATTTT. Encoded protein: CASSVDWGEGVDTQYF. V and J are TRBV9 and TRBJ2-3; TRBD1 might be the D (5 bases). This CDR3 spans 16 amino acids. The V and J ends lost 0 bases and 5 bases respectively, with 16 bases between them. CDR1 and CDR2 from the germline V gene are SGDLS and YYNGEE.

This chain uses TRBV5-1 with TRBJ1-2; D might be TRBD1 (6 bases). With 4 bases removed from V and 8 bases from J, the gap between germline ends came to 12 bases. The CDR3 consists of 12 residues. Germline loops: CDR1 SGHRS, CDR2 YFSETQ. The CDR3 here is CASSVQGEGYTF. CDR3 coding DNA: TGCGCCAGCAGCGTACAGGGTGAAGGCTACACCTTC.

The gene calls are TRBV20-1 and TRBJ2-3, with 7 bases fitting TRBD1. Germline trimming cut 3 bases from V and 4 bases from J; bases unmatched to any gene: 7. The CDR3 is 14 residues long. The germline V gene encodes CDR1 DFQATT and CDR2 SNEGSKA (reference sequence). The CDR3 DNA reads as TGCAGTGCTAGGCGAGGGGGCAGCGCAGATACGCAGTATTTT. This translates into CSARRGGSADTQYF.

This clonotype was detected many times. V and J are TRBV4-1 and TRBJ1-5; TRBD1 agrees at 11 bases. V lost 0 bases to trimming and J lost 4 bases; unmatched junction nucleotides: 8. The CDR3 extends over 18 amino acids. Germline V gives CDR1 MGHRA, CDR2 YSYEKL. The CDR3 spells CASSQDPGTGGLNQPQHF. As DNA, the CDR3 is TGCGCCAGCAGCCAAGATCCGGGGACAGGGGGATTGAATCAGCCCCAGCATTTT.

The V gene is TRBV25-1, the J gene TRBJ1-1; D might be TRBD1 (5 bases). The CDR3 extends over 18 amino acids. Deletions cut 1 base from V and 10 bases from J, with 28 bases between. Germline V gene lookup returns CDR1 MGHDK and CDR2 SYGVNS. CDR3 protein: CASSESEWGRPSLKGAFF. Here the CDR3 DNA reads TGTGCCAGCAGTGAATCGGAGTGGGGCCGGCCATCCTTGAAGGGAGCTTTCTTT.

The V call is TRBV27, the J call TRBJ2-1; D is perhaps TRBD1 (6 bases). Per germline, CDR1 MNHEY and CDR2 SMNVEV (reference sequence). CDR3 length equals 15 residues. Trimming removed 4 bases from V and 0 bases from J, with 10 bases in between. CDR3: CASSSIGGSYNEQFF. The CDR3 DNA reads TGTGCCAGCAGTTCTATAGGGGGCTCCTACAATGAGCAGTTCTTC.

This clonotype came up a few times. The chain links TRBV7-9 to TRBJ2-5; 8 nucleotides line up with TRBD2. Per germline, CDR1 SEHNR and CDR2 FQNEAQ (reference sequence). The CDR3 is made up of 17 amino acids. After removal of 1 base from V and 3 bases from J, the junction contained 10 bases not matched to a gene. The CDR3 sequence is CASSLGVGRAGEETQYF. CDR3 coding DNA: TGTGCCAGCAGCTTAGGGGTCGGGAGGGCCGGCGAAGAGACCCAGTACTTC.

The chain joins TRBV6-1 to TRBJ2-1; 7 nucleotides line up with TRBD1. From germline, CDR1 is MNHNS and CDR2 SASEGT. J gave up 8 bases and V 8 bases, and 9 bases lay outside the gene matches. This CDR3 has 13 residues. The CDR3 bases are TGTGCCAGCTCACCGAAGGGGGCCGATGAGCAGTTCTTC. Its translation: CASSPKGADEQFF.

This chain uses TRBV20-1 with TRBJ1-5; D may be TRBD1 (5 bases). This CDR3 has 15 residues. Trimming removed 5 bases from V and 5 bases from J, with 19 bases in between. The germline V gene has CDR1 DFQATT and CDR2 SNEGSKA (reference sequence). The DNA of the CDR3 is TGCAGTGCTCCCTTATCACGGGGGGGGGATCAGCCCCAGCATTTT. Amino acids: CSAPLSRGGDQPQHF.